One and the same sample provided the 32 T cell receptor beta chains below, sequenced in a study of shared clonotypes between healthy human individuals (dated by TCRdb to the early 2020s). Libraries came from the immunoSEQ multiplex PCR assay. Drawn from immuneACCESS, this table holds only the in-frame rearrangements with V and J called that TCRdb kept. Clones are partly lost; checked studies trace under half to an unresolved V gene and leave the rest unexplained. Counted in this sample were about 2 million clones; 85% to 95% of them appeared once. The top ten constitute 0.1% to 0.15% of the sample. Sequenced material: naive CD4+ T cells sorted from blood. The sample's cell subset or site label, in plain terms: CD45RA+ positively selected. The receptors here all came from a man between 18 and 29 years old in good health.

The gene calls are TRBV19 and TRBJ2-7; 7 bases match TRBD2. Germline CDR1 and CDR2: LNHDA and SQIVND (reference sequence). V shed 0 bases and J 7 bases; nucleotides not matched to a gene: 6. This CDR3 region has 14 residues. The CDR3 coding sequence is TGTGCCAGTAGTATAGAGGCGGGAGCCTTAGAGCAGTACTTC. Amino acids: CASSIEAGALEQYF.

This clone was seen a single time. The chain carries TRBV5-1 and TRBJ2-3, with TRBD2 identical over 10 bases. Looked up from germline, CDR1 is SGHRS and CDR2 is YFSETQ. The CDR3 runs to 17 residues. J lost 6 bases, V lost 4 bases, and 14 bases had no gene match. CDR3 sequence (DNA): TGCGCCAGCAGCCAATTGACTAGCGGGCGATATTCCGATACGCAGTATTTT. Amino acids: CASSQLTSGRYSDTQYF.

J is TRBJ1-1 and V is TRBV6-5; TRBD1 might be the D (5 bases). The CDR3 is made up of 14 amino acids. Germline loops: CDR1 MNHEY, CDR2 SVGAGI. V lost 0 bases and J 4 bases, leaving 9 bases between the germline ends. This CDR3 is CASSYSLGLTEAFF. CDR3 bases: TGTGCCAGCAGTTACTCGCTGGGGCTCACTGAAGCTTTCTTT.

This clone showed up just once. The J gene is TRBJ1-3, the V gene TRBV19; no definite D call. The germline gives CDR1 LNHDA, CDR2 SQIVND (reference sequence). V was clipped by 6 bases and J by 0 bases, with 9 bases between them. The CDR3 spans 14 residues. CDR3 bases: TGTGCCAGTAGGTACAGTCACTCTGGAAACACCATATATTTT. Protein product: CASRYSHSGNTIYF.

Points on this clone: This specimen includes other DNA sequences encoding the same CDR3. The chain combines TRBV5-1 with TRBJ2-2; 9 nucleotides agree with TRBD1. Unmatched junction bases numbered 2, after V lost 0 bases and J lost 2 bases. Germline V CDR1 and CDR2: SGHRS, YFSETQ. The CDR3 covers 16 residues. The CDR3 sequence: CASSLAGQGNTGELFF. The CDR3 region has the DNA TGCGCCAGCAGCTTGGCGGGACAGGGTAACACCGGGGAGCTGTTTTTT.

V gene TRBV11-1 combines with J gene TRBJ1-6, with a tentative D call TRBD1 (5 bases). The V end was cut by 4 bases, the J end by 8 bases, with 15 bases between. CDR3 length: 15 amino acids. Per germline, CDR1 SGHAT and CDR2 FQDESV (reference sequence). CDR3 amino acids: CASSYQGLGHSPLHF. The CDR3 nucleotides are TGTGCCAGCAGCTACCAGGGCCTAGGTCATTCACCCCTCCACTTT.

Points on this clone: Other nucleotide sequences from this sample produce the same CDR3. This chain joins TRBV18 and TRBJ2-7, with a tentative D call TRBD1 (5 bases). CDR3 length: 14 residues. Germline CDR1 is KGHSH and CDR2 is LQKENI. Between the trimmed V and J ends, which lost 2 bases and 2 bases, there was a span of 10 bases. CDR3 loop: CASSPGQGTYEQYF. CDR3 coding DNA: TGTGCCAGCTCACCAGGGCAGGGAACCTACGAGCAGTACTTC.

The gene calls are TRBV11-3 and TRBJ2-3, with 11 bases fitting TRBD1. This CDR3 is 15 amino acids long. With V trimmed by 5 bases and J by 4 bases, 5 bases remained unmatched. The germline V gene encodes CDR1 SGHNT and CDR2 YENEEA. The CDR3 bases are TGTGCCAGCAGCCCGGGACAGGGGGAAGCAGATACGCAGTATTTT. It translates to CASSPGQGEADTQYF.

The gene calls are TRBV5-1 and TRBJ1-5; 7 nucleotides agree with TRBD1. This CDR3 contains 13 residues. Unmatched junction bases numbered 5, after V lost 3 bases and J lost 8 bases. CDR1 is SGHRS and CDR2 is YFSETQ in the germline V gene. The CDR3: CASSSTGSEPQHF. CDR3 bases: TGCGCCAGCAGCTCGACAGGGTCGGAGCCCCAGCATTTT.

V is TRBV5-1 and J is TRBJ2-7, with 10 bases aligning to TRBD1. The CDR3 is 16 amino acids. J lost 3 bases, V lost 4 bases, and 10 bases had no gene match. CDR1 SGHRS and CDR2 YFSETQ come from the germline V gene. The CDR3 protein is CASSRSSGTGDYEQYF. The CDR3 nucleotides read TGCGCCAGCAGCCGGAGCTCCGGGACAGGGGACTACGAGCAGTACTTC. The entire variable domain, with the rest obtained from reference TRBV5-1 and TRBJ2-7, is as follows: KAGVTQTPRYLIKTRGQQVTLSCSPISGHRSVSWYQQTPGQGLQFLFEYFSETQRNKGNFPGRFSGRQFSNSRSEMNVSTLELGDSALYLCASSRSSGTGDYEQYFGPGTRLTVT.

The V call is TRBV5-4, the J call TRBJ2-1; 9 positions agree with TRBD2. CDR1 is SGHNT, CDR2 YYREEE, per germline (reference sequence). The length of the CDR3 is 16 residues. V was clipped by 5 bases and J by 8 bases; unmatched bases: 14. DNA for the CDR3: TGTGCCAGCAGTTCCTCGCTACTAGCGGGCTCGGATGAGCAGTTCTTC. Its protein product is CASSSSLLAGSDEQFF. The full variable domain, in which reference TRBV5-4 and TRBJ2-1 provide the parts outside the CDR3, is ETGVTQSPTHLIKTRGQQVTLRCSSQSGHNTVSWYQQALGQGPQFIFQYYREEENGRGNFPPRFSGLQFPNYSSELNVNALELDDSALYLCASSSSLLAGSDEQFFGPGTRLTVL.

CDR3 in DNA: TGTGCCAGCTCACCCGGACTAGCGGGAGGGACGGAGAGGTACGAGCAGTACTTC. This gives the protein CASSPGLAGGTERYEQYF. V gene TRBV18 combines with J gene TRBJ2-7, with TRBD2 identical over 15 bases. The CDR3 consists of 18 residues. Germline V gene lookup returns CDR1 KGHSH and CDR2 LQKENI. V shed 3 bases and J 4 bases; nucleotides not matched to a gene: 10.

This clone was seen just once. The CDR3, as DNA: TGTGCCAGCAGCTTCCCAGGGGGCGGCTACGAGCAGTACTTC. It codes for CASSFPGGGYEQYF. V is TRBV7-2 and J is TRBJ2-7; 8 bases line up with TRBD1. The V gene end was trimmed by 3 bases and the J gene end by 3 bases; junction bases not matched to a gene: 4. The CDR3 has 14 residues. Germline CDR1 SGHTA, CDR2 FQGNSA.

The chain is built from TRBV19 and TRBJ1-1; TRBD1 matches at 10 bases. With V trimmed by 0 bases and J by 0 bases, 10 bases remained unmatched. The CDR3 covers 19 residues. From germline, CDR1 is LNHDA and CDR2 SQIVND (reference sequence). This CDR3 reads CASSIDLSGQGRMNTEAFF. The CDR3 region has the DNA TGTGCCAGTAGTATAGATCTATCGGGACAGGGGAGGATGAACACTGAAGCTTTCTTT.

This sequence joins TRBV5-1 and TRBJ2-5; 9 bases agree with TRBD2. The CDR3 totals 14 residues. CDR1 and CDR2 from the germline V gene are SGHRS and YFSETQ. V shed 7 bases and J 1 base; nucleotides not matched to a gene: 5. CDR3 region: CASQPTSGQETQYF. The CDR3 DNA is TGCGCCAGCCAACCGACTAGCGGCCAAGAGACCCAGTACTTC.

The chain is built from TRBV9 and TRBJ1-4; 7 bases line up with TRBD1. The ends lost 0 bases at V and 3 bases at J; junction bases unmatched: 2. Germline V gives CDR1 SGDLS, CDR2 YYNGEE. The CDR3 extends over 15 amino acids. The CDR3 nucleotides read TGTGCCAGCAGCGTAGGTAGGGGGCCTAATGAAAAACTGTTTTTT. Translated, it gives CASSVGRGPNEKLFF.

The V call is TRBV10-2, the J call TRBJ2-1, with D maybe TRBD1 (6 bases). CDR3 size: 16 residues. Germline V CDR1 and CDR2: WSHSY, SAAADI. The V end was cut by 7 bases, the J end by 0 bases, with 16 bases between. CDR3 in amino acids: CASIPDSSSSYNEQFF. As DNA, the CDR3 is TGCGCCAGCATTCCGGACAGCTCTAGCTCCTACAATGAGCAGTTCTTC.

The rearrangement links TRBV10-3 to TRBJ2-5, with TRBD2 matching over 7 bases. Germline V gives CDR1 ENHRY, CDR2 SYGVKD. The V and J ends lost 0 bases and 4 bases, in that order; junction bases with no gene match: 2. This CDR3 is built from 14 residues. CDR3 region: CAISESPSGETQYF. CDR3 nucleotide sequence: TGTGCCATCAGTGAGTCCCCTAGCGGAGAGACCCAGTACTTC.

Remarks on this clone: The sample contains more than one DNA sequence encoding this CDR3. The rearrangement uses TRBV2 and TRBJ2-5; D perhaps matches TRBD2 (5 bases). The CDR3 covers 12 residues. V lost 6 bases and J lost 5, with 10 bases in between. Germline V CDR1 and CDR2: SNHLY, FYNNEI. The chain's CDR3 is CASRDRGETQYF. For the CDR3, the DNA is TGTGCCAGCAGGGACCGAGGGGAGACCCAGTACTTC.

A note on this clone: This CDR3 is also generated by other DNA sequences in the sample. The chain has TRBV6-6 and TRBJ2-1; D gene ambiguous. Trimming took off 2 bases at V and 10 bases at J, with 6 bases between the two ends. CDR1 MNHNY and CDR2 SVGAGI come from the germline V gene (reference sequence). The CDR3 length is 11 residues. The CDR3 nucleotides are TGTGCCAGCAGTTACCCGACAGAGCAGTTCTTC. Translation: CASSYPTEQFF.

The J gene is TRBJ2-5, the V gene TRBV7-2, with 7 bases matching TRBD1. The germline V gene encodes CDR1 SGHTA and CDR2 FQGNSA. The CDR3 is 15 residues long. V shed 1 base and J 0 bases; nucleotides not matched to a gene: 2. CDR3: CASSLDRGNQETQYF. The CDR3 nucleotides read TGTGCCAGCAGCTTAGACAGGGGCAACCAAGAGACCCAGTACTTC.

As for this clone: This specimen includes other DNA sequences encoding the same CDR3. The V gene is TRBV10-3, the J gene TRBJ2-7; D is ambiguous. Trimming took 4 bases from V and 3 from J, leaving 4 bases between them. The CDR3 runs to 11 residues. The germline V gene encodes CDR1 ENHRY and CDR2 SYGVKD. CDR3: CAISGLYEQYF. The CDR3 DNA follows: TGTGCCATCAGTGGTCTCTACGAGCAGTACTTC.

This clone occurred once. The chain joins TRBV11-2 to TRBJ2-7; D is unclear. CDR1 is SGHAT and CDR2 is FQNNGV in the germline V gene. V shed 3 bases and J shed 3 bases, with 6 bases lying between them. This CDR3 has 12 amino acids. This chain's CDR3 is CASSLFGYEQYF. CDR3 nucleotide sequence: TGTGCCAGCAGCTTGTTCGGCTACGAGCAGTACTTC.

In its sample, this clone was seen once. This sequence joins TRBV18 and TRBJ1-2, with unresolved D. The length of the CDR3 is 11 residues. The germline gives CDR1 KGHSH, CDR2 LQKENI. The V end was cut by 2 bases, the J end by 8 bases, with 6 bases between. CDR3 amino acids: CASSPSSGYTF. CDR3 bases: TGTGCCAGCTCACCATCTTCCGGCTACACCTTC.

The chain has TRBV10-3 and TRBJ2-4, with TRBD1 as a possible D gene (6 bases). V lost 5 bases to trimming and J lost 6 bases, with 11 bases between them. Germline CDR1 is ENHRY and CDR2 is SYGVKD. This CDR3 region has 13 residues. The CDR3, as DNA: TGTGCCATCAGTTTGGGACAATCAAACATTCAGTACTTC. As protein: CAISLGQSNIQYF.

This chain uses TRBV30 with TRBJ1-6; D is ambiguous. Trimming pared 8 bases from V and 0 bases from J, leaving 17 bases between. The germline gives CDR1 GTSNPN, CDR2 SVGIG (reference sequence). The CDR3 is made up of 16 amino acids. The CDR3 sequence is CARTPTSNSYNSPLHF. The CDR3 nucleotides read TGTGCCCGGACCCCGACATCGAACTCCTATAATTCACCCCTCCACTTT.

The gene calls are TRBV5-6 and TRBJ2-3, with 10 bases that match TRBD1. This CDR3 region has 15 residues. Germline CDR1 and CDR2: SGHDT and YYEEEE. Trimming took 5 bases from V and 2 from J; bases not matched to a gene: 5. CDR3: CASSAGTGVTDTQYF. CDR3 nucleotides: TGTGCCAGCAGTGCCGGGACAGGGGTCACAGATACGCAGTATTTT.

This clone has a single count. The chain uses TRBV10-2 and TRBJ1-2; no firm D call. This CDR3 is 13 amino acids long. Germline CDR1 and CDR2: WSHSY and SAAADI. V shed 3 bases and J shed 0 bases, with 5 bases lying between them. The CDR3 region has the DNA TGCGCCAGCAGTGAACATCCTAACTATGGCTACACCTTC. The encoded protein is CASSEHPNYGYTF.

As DNA, the CDR3 is TGTGCCAGCAGCTTGATTGTCAGCTCCTACGAGCAGTACTTC. This gives the protein CASSLIVSSYEQYF. The rearrangement links TRBV5-6 to TRBJ2-7; no firm D call. Germline V gives CDR1 SGHDT, CDR2 YYEEEE. V was cut by 1 base and J by 0 bases, with 8 bases left in between. The CDR3 extends over 14 amino acids.

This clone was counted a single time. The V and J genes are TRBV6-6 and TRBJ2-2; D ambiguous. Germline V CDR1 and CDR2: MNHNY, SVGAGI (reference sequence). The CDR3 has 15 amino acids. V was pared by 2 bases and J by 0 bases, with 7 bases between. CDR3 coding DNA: TGTGCCAGCAGTTACCAAGGAACGAACACCGGGGAGCTGTTTTTT. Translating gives CASSYQGTNTGELFF.

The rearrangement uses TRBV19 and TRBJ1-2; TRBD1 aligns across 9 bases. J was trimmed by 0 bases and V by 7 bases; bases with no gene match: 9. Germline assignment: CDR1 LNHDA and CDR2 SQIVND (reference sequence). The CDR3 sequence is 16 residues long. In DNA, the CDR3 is TGTGCCAGTACCACTGGCGGGACAGGGTCTAACTATGGCTACACCTTC. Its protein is CASTTGGTGSNYGYTF.

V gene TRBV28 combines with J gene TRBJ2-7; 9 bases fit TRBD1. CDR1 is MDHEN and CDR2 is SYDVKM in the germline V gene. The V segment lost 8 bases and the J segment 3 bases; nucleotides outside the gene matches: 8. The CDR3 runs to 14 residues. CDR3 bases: TGTGCCAGCCACCTTGGACAGGGGCGCTACGAGCAGTACTTC. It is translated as CASHLGQGRYEQYF.